Detailed here is one TCR beta chain. Each CDR3 protein is one row after TCRdb ran MiXCR on the 5' RACE reads. The profile shows hundreds of thousands of distinct CDR3 sequences, about 20% of them singletons. The data stem from a study of T-cell memory formation after mild COVID-19. Germline CDR1 is MNHEY and CDR2 is SMNVEV (reference sequence). Trimming took off 5 bases at V and 2 bases at J, with 16 bases between the two ends. This CDR3 comprises 16 residues. Sequencing input: PBMCs or a T cell subset sorted from them (not recorded which). The chain joins TRBV27 to TRBJ2-1; possible D gene TRBD1, 6 bases. The source is an adult woman who had mild COVID-19 (a few samples of this study predate the infection). Cell type and time point are not known. CDR3 nucleotides: TGTGCCAGCAGTCCACGACAGGATTACACCTACAATGAGCAGTTCTTC. This sequence encodes CASSPRQDYTYNEQFF.